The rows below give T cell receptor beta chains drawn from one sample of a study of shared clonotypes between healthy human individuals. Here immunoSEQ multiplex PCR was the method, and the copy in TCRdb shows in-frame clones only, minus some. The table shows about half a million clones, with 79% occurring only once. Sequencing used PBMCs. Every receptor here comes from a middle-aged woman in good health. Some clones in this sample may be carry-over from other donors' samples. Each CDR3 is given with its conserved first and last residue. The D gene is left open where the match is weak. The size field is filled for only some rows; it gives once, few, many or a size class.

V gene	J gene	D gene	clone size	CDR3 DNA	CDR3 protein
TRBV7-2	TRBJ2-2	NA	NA	TGTGCCAGCAGCTTGTGGGGCGCAAATGGCGGGGAGCTGTTTTTT	CASSLWGANGGELFF
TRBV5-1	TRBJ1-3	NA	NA	TGCGCCAGCAGCTTGGAGAACAACCAGGAATCTGGAAACACCATATATTTT	CASSLENNQESGNTIYF
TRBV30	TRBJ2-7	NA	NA	TGTGCCTGGAGTTCACCATCCCTCGGCTACGAGCAGTACTTC	CAWSSPSLGYEQYF
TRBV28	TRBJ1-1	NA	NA	TGTGCCAGCAGTCCAAAACGCATTGCTTTCTTT	CASSPKRIAFF
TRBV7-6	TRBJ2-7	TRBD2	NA	TGTGCCAGCAGCCCTGGGACTAGCGGGAGACACGAGCAGTACTTC	CASSPGTSGRHEQYF
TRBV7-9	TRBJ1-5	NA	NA	TGTGCCAGCAGCTTAGCGGTAAGCCATTCAGCCCAGCATTTT	CASSLAVSHSAQHF
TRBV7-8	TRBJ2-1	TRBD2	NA	TGTGCCAGCACCCAGTCACTAGCGGACAACAATGAGCAGTTCTTC	CASTQSLADNNEQFF
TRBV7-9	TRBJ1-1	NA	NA	TGTGCCAGCAGCTTAATAACTGAAGCTTTCTTT	CASSLITEAFF
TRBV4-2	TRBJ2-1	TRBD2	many	TGTGCCAGCAGCCAAGAGTTTAGCGGGTCCTACAATGAGCAGTTCTTC	CASSQEFSGSYNEQFF
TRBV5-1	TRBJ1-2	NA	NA	TGCGCCAGCAGCTTGGATGGGGGCGCAGCCGATGGCTACACCTTC	CASSLDGGAADGYTF
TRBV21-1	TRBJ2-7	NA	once	TGTGCCAGCAGCAGCGTGACCTACGAGCAGTACTTC	CASSSVTYEQYF
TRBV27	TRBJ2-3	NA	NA	TGTGCCAGCAAAAGGCTCAGCACAGATACGCAGTATTTT	CASKRLSTDTQYF
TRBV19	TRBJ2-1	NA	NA	TGTGCCAGTAATCGTCAGCCTAGCTCCTACAATGAGCAGTTCTTC	CASNRQPSSYNEQFF
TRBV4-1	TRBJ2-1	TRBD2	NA	TGCGCCAGCAGCCAACCCCTTAAAGCGGGAGGGCCCTTTCGGCATGAGCAGTTCTTC	CASSQPLKAGGPFRHEQFF
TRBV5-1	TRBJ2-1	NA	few	TGCGCCAGCAGCTCCCTAAGGGGTGAGCAGTTCTTC	CASSSLRGEQFF
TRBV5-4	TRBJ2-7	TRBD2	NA	TGTGCCAGCAGCTTGAGTAGCGGGAGATCGTACGAGCAGTACTTC	CASSLSSGRSYEQYF
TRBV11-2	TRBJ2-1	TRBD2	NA	TGTGCCAGCAGCCCCCGAAGGCTAGCGGGGTACAATGAGCAGTTCTTC	CASSPRRLAGYNEQFF
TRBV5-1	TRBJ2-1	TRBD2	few	TGCGCCAGCAGCTCTAGGACTAGCGGGAGTGGTTACAATGAGCAGTTCTTC	CASSSRTSGSGYNEQFF